This T cell receptor beta chain is drawn from a study of cytomegalovirus exposure and HLA in healthy donors. Researchers ran the PCR with 60 Vbeta and 13 Jbeta primers. Profiled with immunoSEQ multiplex PCR; TCRdb holds only in-frame clones, not every one. The sample shows 150,000 to 200,000 clones, 80% to 85% of them seen only once. Germline assignment: CDR1 MGHDK and CDR2 SYGVNS. This CDR3 contains 13 residues. With 3 bases clipped from V and 5 bases from J, the junction kept 1 base outside the gene matches. The chain couples TRBV25-1 to TRBJ1-5; 7 nucleotides agree with TRBD1. Input material: PBMCs. The sequence derives from a male donor in good health and CMV-seronegative. CDR3 DNA: TGTGCCAGCAGTGAGACAGGGCATCAGCCCCAGCATTTT. This translates into CASSETGHQPQHF.